One sample yielded the 26 T cell receptor beta chains listed below, sequenced in a study of T cells in Graves' hyperthyroidism and ophthalmopathy. The investigators amplified TCR beta CDR3 regions from RNA transcripts. With the HTBI primer set, the TCR CDR3 went through a first round of RT-PCR. TCRdb reprocessed the multiplex PCR reads via MiXCR and lists one record per CDR3 protein. The table has more than 350,000 distinct CDR3 sequences, about 16% seen once; the top ten hold roughly a fifth. The specimen was blood. The receptors stem from a woman aged 55-69 years with Graves' ophthalmopathy.

The chain is built from TRBV7-9 and TRBJ1-4; 12 nucleotides align to TRBD1. V was pared by 4 bases and J by 9 bases, with 6 bases of the junction left unmatched. This CDR3 region has 15 residues. Germline CDR1 and CDR2: SEHNR and FQNEAQ (reference sequence). CDR3 nucleotide sequence: TGTGCCAGCAGCTCACCGGGACAGGGGGCGAAAAAACTGTTTTTT. This encodes CASSSPGQGAKKLFF.

This clonotype came up many times. The gene calls are TRBV10-3 and TRBJ2-7, with D possibly TRBD1 on 6 matching bases. The CDR3 loop spans 11 amino acids. V was clipped by 9 bases and J by 4 bases, with 10 bases between them. The V gene's germline CDR1 is ENHRY and CDR2 SYGVKD. The DNA of the CDR3 is TGTGCCATACTACAGGGATACGAGCAGTACTTC. It specifies CAILQGYEQYF.

This clonotype occurred many times. The CDR3 region has the DNA TGTGCCAGCAGCTTAGCCACTAGCGGGTACACAGATACGCAGTATTTT. Amino acid sequence: CASSLATSGYTDTQYF. V and J are TRBV7-9 and TRBJ2-3; TRBD2 matches 9 bases. The trim removed 0 bases at V and 2 bases at J, leaving 3 bases unmatched. CDR3 size: 16 residues. CDR1 is SEHNR and CDR2 is FQNEAQ in the germline V gene (reference sequence).

This clonotype has only a few counts. The chain employs TRBV24-1 and TRBJ2-1; D remains unclear. CDR3 length equals 15 residues. CDR1 and CDR2 from the germline V gene are KGHDR and SFDVKD. Between the trimmed V and J ends, which lost 5 bases and 2 bases, there was a span of 12 bases. CDR3 sequence reads: CATSANKAPYNEQFF. CDR3 DNA: TGTGCCACCAGTGCTAACAAAGCGCCCTACAATGAGCAGTTCTTC.

Many counts were recorded for this clonotype. The chain has TRBV11-2 and TRBJ1-4; possible D gene TRBD1, 5 bases. Germline V CDR1 and CDR2: SGHAT, FQNNGV. V was trimmed by 0 bases and J by 7 bases, leaving 15 bases between them. This CDR3 contains 16 residues. The CDR3 loop reads CASSLDIQGGGEKLFF. The CDR3, as DNA: TGTGCCAGCAGCTTAGATATCCAGGGAGGTGGTGAAAAACTGTTTTTT.

This clonotype was found many times. This chain links TRBV2 with TRBJ1-2; unclear D gene. The CDR3 length is 12 residues. Per germline, CDR1 SNHLY and CDR2 FYNNEI. Trimming removed 2 bases at V and 8 bases at J, with 9 bases between. The CDR3 loop reads CASSEYAAGYTF. The CDR3 coding sequence is TGTGCCAGCAGTGAATACGCAGCCGGCTACACCTTC.

This clonotype appeared a few times. This chain joins TRBV27 and TRBJ1-1, with D perhaps TRBD1 (5 bases). V lost 8 bases and J 1 base, leaving 14 bases between the germline ends. The CDR3 sequence is 14 residues long. In germline, CDR1 is MNHEY, CDR2 SMNVEV (reference sequence). CDR3: CASGGWARNTEAFF. CDR3 bases: TGTGCCAGCGGGGGTTGGGCAAGGAACACTGAAGCTTTCTTT.

In the case of this clonotype: A much larger clone lies one base from this, so it may be a read error. This chain joins TRBV5-1 and TRBJ2-7; D gene ambiguous. CDR3 length: 14 amino acids. Looked up from germline, CDR1 is SGHRS and CDR2 is YFSETQ. The CDR3 region is CASSATDGPYEQHF. The CDR3 coding sequence is TGCGCCAGCAGTGCGACGGACGGGCCCTACGAGCAGCACTTC.

The CDR3 coding sequence is TGTGCCACCAGCTCTAGGCGAGAGACCCAGTACTTC. This codes for CATSSRRETQYF. The rearrangement joins TRBV15 to TRBJ2-5, with unresolved D. Germline V gene lookup returns CDR1 LNHNV and CDR2 YYDKDF (reference sequence). The germline V and J ends were trimmed by 5 bases and 4 bases, with 8 bases remaining between them. There are 12 residues in the CDR3.

The chain uses TRBV24-1 and TRBJ2-3, with unresolved D. This CDR3 is built from 12 residues. Trimming removed 9 bases from V and 10 bases from J, with 16 bases in between. Germline values: CDR1 KGHDR, CDR2 SFDVKD. The DNA of the CDR3 is TGTGCCACCTCAAGAGGAGTTGGAGCGCAGTATTTT. It translates to CATSRGVGAQYF.

This rearrangement joins TRBV6-5 to TRBJ1-3; 7 bases fit TRBD1. The V segment lost 2 bases and the J segment 4 bases; nucleotides outside the gene matches: 14. The CDR3 length is 18 residues. Germline V gives CDR1 MNHEY, CDR2 SVGAGI. The DNA for the CDR3 is TGTGCCAGCAGTTACCGATTTAGGGACAGCGAGACGGGAAACACCATATATTTT. This translates into CASSYRFRDSETGNTIYF.

V usage is TRBV29-1 and J usage is TRBJ1-2; D is possibly TRBD1 (6 bases). Germline V gives CDR1 SQVTM, CDR2 ANQGSEA. CDR3 length: 13 residues. Trimming took off 5 bases at V and 2 bases at J, with 12 bases between the two ends. DNA of the CDR3: TGCAGCGTTATGGGGCAGGGGAACTATGGCTACACCTTC. Its translation is CSVMGQGNYGYTF.

This clonotype came up many times. The CDR3 sequence: CASSLRSSGANVLTF. The CDR3 bases are TGTGCCAGCAGCCTTAGGAGCTCTGGGGCCAACGTCCTGACTTTC. The chain recombines TRBV3-1 with TRBJ2-6, with no clear D. This CDR3 has 15 amino acids. The V gene lost 4 bases and the J gene lost 0 bases, with 7 bases spanning the gap. Germline CDR1 LGHDT, CDR2 YNNKEL (reference sequence).

This clonotype has ten or more counts. The rearrangement links TRBV30 to TRBJ2-7, with D hard to call. The CDR3 runs to 12 residues. Trimming left V 5 bases short and J 2 bases short, with 10 bases between. Germline lookup yields CDR1 GTSNPN and CDR2 SVGIG (reference sequence). The CDR3 nucleotides read TGTGCCTGGTCGAGTTCTACCTACGAGCAGTACTTC. Its translation is CAWSSSTYEQYF.

The CDR3 DNA sequence: TGCGCCAGCAGCCAAGATGGTGGTGGGGACTCCTCTTGGAATGAGCAGTTCTTC. Protein product: CASSQDGGGDSSWNEQFF. This chain uses TRBV4-1 with TRBJ2-1, with a possible D match to TRBD2 (6 bases). Trimming removed 0 bases at V and 7 bases at J, with 22 bases between. Per germline, CDR1 MGHRA and CDR2 YSYEKL. The CDR3 runs to 18 residues.

This clonotype occurred many times. V and J are TRBV28 and TRBJ2-3; 11 positions match TRBD2. The CDR3 runs 15 residues. V shed 8 bases, J shed 5 bases, and the junction held 9 bases outside the gene matches. In germline, CDR1 is MDHEN, CDR2 SYDVKM. The CDR3 DNA reads TGTGCCAGCCGTAGCGGGAGGGCTGGGGAAGATACGCAGTATTTT. This gives the protein CASRSGRAGEDTQYF. The variable domain in full, completed from reference TRBV28 and TRBJ2-3, reads DVKVTQSSRYLVKRTGEKVFLECVQDMDHENMFWYRQDPGLGLRLIYFSYDVKMKEKGDIPEGYSVSREKKERFSLILESASTNQTSMYLCASRSGRAGEDTQYFGPGTRLTVL.

This clonotype has a handful of counts. This CDR3 is CSVVSPSTDTQYF. In DNA, the CDR3 is TGCAGCGTAGTTTCCCCTAGCACAGATACGCAGTATTTT. The chain carries TRBV29-1 and TRBJ2-3; D call uncertain. CDR1 is SQVTM, CDR2 ANQGSEA, per germline. CDR3 length: 13 amino acids. V was trimmed by 6 bases and J by 0 bases, leaving 10 bases between them.

The chain recombines TRBV28 with TRBJ1-2; weak D call: TRBD1 (5 bases). Per germline, CDR1 MDHEN and CDR2 SYDVKM. V dropped 6 bases and J dropped 3 bases, with 14 bases sitting between them. The CDR3 sequence is 14 residues long. The CDR3 here is CASREGSGDYGYTF. The CDR3 DNA reads as TGTGCCAGCAGAGAGGGGTCCGGGGACTATGGCTACACCTTC.

In this sample, this clonotype turned up many times. V and J are TRBV28 and TRBJ1-5; possibly TRBD1 for D (5 bases). The CDR3 loop spans 14 amino acids. The germline V gene encodes CDR1 MDHEN and CDR2 SYDVKM. Trimming took 5 bases from V and 2 from J, leaving 10 bases between them. The chain's CDR3 is CASSPQTGNQPQHF. CDR3 coding DNA: TGTGCCAGCAGTCCCCAGACAGGCAATCAGCCCCAGCATTTT.

This clonotype has ten or more counts. The chain links TRBV12-3 or TRBV12-4 to TRBJ2-2; D perhaps matches TRBD2 (6 bases). The CDR3 spans 16 residues. Trimming stripped 2 bases from V and 4 bases from J, with 14 bases between. In nucleotides, the CDR3 is TGTGCCAGCAGTTTACGTCCGGGAGAGGGCACCGGGGAGCTGTTTTTT. It yields the protein CASSLRPGEGTGELFF.

This chain links TRBV5-1 with TRBJ2-5; 9 nucleotides line up with TRBD1. The CDR3 contains 14 residues. Germline-derived CDR1 and CDR2 are SGHRS and YFSETQ. Losses at the gene ends were 7 bases for V and 4 bases for J; bases not matched to a gene: 8. The CDR3 DNA is TGCGCCAGCGGTGAACCGGACAGGGGAGAGACCCAGTACTTC. It yields the protein CASGEPDRGETQYF.

There are many counts of this clonotype. The chain couples TRBV20-1 to TRBJ2-1; 7 nucleotides match TRBD2. From germline, CDR1 is DFQATT and CDR2 SNEGSKA (reference sequence). V dropped 0 bases and J dropped 4; count of bases not matched to a gene: 6. The CDR3 extends over 15 amino acids. The CDR3 sequence: CSARDRDYGYNEQFF. The CDR3 nucleotides read TGCAGTGCTAGAGATCGGGACTACGGATACAATGAGCAGTTCTTC.

This clonotype was counted at least ten times. This sequence joins TRBV3-1 and TRBJ2-7, with a weak D call TRBD1 (6 bases). V lost 11 bases to trimming and J lost 3 bases, with 17 bases between them. The CDR3 extends over 13 amino acids. Per the germline V gene, CDR1 is LGHDT and CDR2 is YNNKEL (reference sequence). The CDR3 here is CACSNTGNYEQYF. CDR3 nucleotide sequence: TGTGCCTGCTCCAATACAGGGAACTACGAGCAGTACTTC.

V is TRBV20-1 and J is TRBJ2-4; 10 bases are a match to TRBD2. CDR3 size: 16 residues. Germline lookup yields CDR1 DFQATT and CDR2 SNEGSKA (reference sequence). V dropped 3 bases and J dropped 2; count of bases not matched to a gene: 7. The CDR3 reads CSARGSGRDTKNIQYF. The CDR3 bases are TGCAGTGCTAGGGGCAGCGGGAGGGATACCAAAAACATTCAGTACTTC.

This clonotype has only a few counts. The rearrangement uses TRBV20-1 and TRBJ2-1; 9 bases match TRBD2. With 0 bases clipped from V and 6 bases from J, the junction kept 6 bases outside the gene matches. The CDR3 consists of 15 residues. Germline V CDR1 and CDR2: DFQATT, SNEGSKA (reference sequence). The CDR3, as DNA: TGCAGTGCTAGAGATGCTAGCGGGGTCCCCAATGAGCAGTTCTTC. Its translation: CSARDASGVPNEQFF.

This clonotype was counted ten times or more. The chain is built from TRBV30 and TRBJ1-1; unclear D gene. There are 14 residues in the CDR3. Germline V CDR1 and CDR2: GTSNPN, SVGIG (reference sequence). Trimming stripped 1 base from V and 3 bases from J, with 12 bases between. The CDR3 DNA is TGTGCCTGGAGTGCGACCGACTGGGACACTGAAGCTTTCTTT. Protein: CAWSATDWDTEAFF.